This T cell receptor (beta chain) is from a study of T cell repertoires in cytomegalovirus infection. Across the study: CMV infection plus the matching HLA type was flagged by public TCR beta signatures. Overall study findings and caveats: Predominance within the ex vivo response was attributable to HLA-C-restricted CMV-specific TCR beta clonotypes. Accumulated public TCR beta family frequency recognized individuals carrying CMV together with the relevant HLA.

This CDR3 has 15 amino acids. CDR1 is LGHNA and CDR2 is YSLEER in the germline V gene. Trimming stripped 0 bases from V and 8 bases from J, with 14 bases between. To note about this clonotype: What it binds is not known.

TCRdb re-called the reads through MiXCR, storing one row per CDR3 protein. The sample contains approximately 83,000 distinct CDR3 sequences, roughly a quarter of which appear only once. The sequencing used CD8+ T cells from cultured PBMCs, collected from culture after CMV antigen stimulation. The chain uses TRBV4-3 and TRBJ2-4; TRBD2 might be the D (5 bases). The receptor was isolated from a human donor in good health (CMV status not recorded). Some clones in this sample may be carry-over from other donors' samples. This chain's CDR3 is CASSQDRGTADIQYF. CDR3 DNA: TGCGCCAGCAGCCAAGATCGGGGAACGGCGGACATTCAGTACTTC.